The clone carrying this T cell receptor beta chain was seen more than once but under ten times. Its specificity is unknown. These data are taken from a study of neurological immune-mediated disorders. Study conclusions and caveats: The absence of any CDR3 amino acid sequence shared by expanded clones across subjects suggests that repertoires were private in all groups.

The team produced cDNA through 5'RACE using 10-nucleotide random UMIs. TCRdb re-called the 5' RACE reads with MiXCR, one entry per CDR3 protein. The profile shows tens of thousands of distinct CDR3 sequences, around 4.6% of them singletons. V was cut by 2 bases and J by 5 bases, with 6 bases left in between. The germline gives CDR1 LGHDT, CDR2 YNNKEL (reference sequence). CDR3 length: 12 amino acids. What was sequenced was PBMCs. The chain joins TRBV3-1 to TRBJ2-5; no firm D call. This TCR came from a woman in her twenties or thirties with multiple sclerosis. CDR3 protein: CASSQLGETQYF. The CDR3 DNA sequence: TGTGCCAGCAGCCAATTGGGGGAGACCCAGTACTTC.